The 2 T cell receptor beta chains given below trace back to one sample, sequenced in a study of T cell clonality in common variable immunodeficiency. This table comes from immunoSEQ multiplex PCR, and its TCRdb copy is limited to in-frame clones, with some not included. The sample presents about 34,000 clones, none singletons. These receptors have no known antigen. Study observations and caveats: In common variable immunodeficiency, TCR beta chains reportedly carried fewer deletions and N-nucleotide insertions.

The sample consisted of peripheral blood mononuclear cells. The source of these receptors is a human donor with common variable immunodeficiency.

CDR3 DNA (partial): TGTGCCAGCCACACCCCGGGACATTGGAATGAAAAA. The encoded protein is CASHTPGHWNEK. The CDR3, in full, reads CASHTPGHWNEKLFF. The V gene is TRBV6-2 or TRBV6-3, the J gene TRBJ1-4, with D maybe TRBD1 (6 bases). With the read ending 3 residues before the CDR3 end, the germline J gene is used to fill in that end. The V gene lost 8 bases and the J gene lost 5 bases, with 18 bases spanning the gap. Germline values: CDR1 MNHEY, CDR2 SVGEGT. This CDR3 is built from 15 residues.

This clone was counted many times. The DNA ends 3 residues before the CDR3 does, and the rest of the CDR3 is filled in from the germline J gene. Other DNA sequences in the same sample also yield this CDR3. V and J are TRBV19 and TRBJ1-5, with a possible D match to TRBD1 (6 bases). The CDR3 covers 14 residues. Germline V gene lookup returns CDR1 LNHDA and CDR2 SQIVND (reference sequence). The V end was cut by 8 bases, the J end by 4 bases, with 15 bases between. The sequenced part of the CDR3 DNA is TGTGCCAGTTCATTACAGGGTGGGAATCAGCCC. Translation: CASSLQGGNQP. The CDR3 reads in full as CASSLQGGNQPQHF.